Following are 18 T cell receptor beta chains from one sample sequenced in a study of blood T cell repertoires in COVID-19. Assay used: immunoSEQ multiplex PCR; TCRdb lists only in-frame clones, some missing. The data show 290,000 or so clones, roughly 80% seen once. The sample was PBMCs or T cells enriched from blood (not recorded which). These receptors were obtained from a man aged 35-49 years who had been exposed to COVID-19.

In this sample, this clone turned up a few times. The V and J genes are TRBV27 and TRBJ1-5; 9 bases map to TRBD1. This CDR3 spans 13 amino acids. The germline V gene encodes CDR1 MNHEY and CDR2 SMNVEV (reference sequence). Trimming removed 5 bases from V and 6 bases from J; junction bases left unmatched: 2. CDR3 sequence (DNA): TGTGCCAGCAGTGGGACAGGGTTTCAGCCCCAGCATTTT. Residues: CASSGTGFQPQHF.

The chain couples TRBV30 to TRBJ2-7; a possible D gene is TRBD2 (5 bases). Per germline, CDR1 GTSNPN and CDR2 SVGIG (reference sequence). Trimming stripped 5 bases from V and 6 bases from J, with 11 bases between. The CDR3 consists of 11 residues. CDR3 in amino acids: CAWDRRGEQYF. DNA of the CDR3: TGTGCCTGGGACCGTCGGGGCGAGCAGTACTTC. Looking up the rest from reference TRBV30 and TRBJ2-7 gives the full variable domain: SQTIHQWPATLVQPVGSPLSLECTVEGTSNPNLYWYRQAAGRGLQLLFYSVGIGQISSEVPQNLSASRPQDRQFILSSKKLLLSDSGFYLCAWDRRGEQYFGPGTRLTVT.

CDR3 nucleotides: TGCAGCACCCGGACAGGGGACAACTATGGCTACACCTTC. Translated, it gives CSTRTGDNYGYTF. The chain joins TRBV29-1 to TRBJ1-2, with TRBD1 matching 9 bases. The V gene's germline CDR1 is SQVTM and CDR2 ANQGSEA. The J segment lost 2 bases and the V segment lost 8 bases, leaving 6 bases of the junction unmatched. The CDR3 is 13 residues long. The variable domain in full, with the rest retrieved from reference TRBV29-1 and TRBJ1-2, is SAVISQKPSRDICQRGTSLTIQCQVDSQVTMMFWYRQQPGQSLTLIATANQGSEATYESGFVIDKFPISRPNLTFSTLTVSNMSPEDSSIYLCSTRTGDNYGYTFGSGTRLTVV.

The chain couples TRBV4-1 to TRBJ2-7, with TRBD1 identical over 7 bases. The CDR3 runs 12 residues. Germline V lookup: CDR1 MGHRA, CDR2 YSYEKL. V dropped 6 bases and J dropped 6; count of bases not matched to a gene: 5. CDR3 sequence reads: CASRSTGSEQYF. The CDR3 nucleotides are TGCGCCAGCAGGTCGACAGGGAGCGAGCAGTACTTC.

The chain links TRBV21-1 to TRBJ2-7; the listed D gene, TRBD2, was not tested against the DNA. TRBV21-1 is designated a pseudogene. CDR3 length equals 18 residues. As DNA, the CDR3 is TGTGCCAGCAGCAAGCCCACTACGGCGGGGGCTGCGTCCTACGAGCAGTACTTC. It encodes CASSKPTTAGAASYEQYF.

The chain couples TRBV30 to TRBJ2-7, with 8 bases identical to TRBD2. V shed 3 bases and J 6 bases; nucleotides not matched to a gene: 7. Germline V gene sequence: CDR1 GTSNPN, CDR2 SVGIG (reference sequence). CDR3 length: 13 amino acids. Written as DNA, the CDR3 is TGTGCCTGGAGGTCGGCGGGAGGAGCCGAGCAGTACTTC. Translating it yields CAWRSAGGAEQYF.

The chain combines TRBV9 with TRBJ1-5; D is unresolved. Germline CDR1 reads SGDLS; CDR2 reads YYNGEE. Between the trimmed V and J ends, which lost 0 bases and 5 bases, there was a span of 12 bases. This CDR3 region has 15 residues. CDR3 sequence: CASSVEGRVHQPQHF. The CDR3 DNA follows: TGTGCCAGCAGCGTAGAAGGTCGGGTTCATCAGCCCCAGCATTTT. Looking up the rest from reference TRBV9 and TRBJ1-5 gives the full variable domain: DSGVTQTPKHLITATGQRVTLRCSPRSGDLSVYWYQQSLDQGLQFLIQYYNGEERAKGNILERFSAQQFPDLHSELNLSSLELGDSALYFCASSVEGRVHQPQHFGDGTRLSIL.

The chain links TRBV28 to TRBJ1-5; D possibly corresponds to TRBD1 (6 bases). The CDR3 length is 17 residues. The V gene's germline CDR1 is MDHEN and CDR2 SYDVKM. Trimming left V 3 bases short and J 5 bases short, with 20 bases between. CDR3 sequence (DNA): TGTGCCAGCAGTTTCCCAACAGGGCGGGTAATTGATCAGCCCCAGCATTTT. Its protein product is CASSFPTGRVIDQPQHF.

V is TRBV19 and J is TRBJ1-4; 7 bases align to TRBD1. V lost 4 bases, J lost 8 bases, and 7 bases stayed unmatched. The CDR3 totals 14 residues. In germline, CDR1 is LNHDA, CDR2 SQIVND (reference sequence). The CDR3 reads CASSTTGSREKLFF. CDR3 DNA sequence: TGTGCCAGTAGTACGACAGGGTCCCGAGAAAAACTGTTTTTT. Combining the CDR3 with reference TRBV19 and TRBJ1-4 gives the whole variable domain DGGITQSPKYLFRKEGQNVTLSCEQNLNHDAMYWYRQDPGQGLRLIYYSQIVNDFQKGDIAEGYSVSREKKESFPLTVTSAQKNPTAFYLCASSTTGSREKLFFGSGTQLSVL.

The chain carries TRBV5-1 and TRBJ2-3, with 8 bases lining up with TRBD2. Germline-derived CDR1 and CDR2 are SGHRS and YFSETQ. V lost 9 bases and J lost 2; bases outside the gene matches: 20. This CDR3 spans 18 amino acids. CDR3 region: CATGRRGALLTITDTQYF. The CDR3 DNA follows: TGCGCCACCGGACGGCGGGGGGCCTTACTAACTATCACAGATACGCAGTATTTT.

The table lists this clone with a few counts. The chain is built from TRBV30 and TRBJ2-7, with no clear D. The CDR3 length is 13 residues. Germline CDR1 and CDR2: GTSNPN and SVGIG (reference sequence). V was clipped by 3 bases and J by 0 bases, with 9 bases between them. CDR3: CAWRAANSYEQYF. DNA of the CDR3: TGTGCCTGGAGGGCGGCAAACTCCTACGAGCAGTACTTC.

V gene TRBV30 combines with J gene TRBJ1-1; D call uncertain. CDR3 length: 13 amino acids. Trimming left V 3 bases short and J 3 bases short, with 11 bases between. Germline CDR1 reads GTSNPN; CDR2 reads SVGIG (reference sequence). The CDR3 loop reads CAWRWARDTEAFF. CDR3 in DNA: TGTGCCTGGAGATGGGCGAGGGACACTGAAGCTTTCTTT.

DNA of the CDR3: TGTGCCAGCAGCCAAGTTCCGCTAGCGGATTACAATGAGCAGTTCTTC. The encoded protein is CASSQVPLADYNEQFF. The chain combines TRBV14 with TRBJ2-1; 7 positions match TRBD2. Germline loops: CDR1 SGHDN, CDR2 FVKESK. The CDR3 totals 16 residues. V shed 1 base and J 4 bases; nucleotides not matched to a gene: 7.

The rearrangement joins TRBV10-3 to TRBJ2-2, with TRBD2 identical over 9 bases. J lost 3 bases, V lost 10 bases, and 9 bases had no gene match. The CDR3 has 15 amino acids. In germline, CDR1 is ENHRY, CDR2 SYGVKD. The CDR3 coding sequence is TGTGCCACCCAGAAGGCGGGAGGGCACACCGGGGAGCTGTTTTTT. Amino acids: CATQKAGGHTGELFF.

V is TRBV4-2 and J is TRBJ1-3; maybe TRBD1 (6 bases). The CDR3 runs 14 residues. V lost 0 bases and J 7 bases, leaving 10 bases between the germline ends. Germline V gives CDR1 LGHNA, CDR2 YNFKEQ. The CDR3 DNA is TGTGCCAGCAGCCAAGAAATAAGGGGGAACACCATATATTTT. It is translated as CASSQEIRGNTIYF.

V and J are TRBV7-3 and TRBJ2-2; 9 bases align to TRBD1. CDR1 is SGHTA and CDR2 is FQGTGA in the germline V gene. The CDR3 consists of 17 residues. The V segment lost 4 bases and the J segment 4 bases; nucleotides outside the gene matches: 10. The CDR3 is CASSSTGGSAATGELFF. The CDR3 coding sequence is TGTGCCAGCAGCTCAACAGGGGGCTCAGCAGCCACCGGGGAGCTGTTTTTT.

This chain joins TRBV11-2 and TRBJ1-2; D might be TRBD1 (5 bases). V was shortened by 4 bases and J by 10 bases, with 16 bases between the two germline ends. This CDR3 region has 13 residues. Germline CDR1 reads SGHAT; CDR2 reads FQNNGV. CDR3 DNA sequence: TGTGCCAGCAGCTCGGGGGTTCAGGGCGTCTACACCTTC. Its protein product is CASSSGVQGVYTF. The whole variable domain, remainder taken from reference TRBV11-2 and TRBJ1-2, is EAGVAQSPRYKIIEKRQSVAFWCNPISGHATLYWYQQILGQGPKLLIQFQNNGVVDDSQLPKDRFSAERLKGVDSTLKIQPAKLEDSAVYLCASSSGVQGVYTFGSGTRLTVV.

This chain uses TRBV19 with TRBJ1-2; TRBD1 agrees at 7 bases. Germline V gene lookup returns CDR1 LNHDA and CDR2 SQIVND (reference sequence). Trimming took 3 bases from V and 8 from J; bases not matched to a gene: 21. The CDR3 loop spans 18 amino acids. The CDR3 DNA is TGTGCCAGTAGTATCGTTGTCGCAGGGGGTTCAGGAGGGTACGGCTACACCTTC. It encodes CASSIVVAGGSGGYGYTF.